What follows is one T cell receptor (beta chain) and its context. Antigen unknown. Germline CDR1 is LNHDA and CDR2 is SQIVND (reference sequence). This CDR3 comprises 16 residues. Between the trimmed V and J ends, which lost 4 bases and 2 bases, there was a span of 15 bases. Eligibility required adulthood, ileal or ileocolonic Crohn's disease and indicated ileocolonic resection. Sequencing used immunoSEQ multiplex PCR; TCRdb keeps in-frame clones, though not all of them. The repertoire holds around 5,000 clones, with roughly 80% as singletons. The data originate from a study of T cell repertoires in ileal Crohn's disease. Study-wide results and caveats: Endoscopic recurrence occurred in every patient whose clonality exceeded 26.8%. Compared with non-smokers, active smokers at surgery showed more clonal expansions. Sorted CD8 T cells held more high-frequency clones than CD4.

Sequenced input: ileal tissue. This clonotype was obtained from an adult with Crohn's disease. The chain combines TRBV19 with TRBJ2-1; perhaps TRBD2 as D (5 bases). CDR3: CASSRKAANPYNEQFF. Written as DNA, the CDR3 is TGTGCCAGTAGTAGGAAAGCGGCTAACCCCTACAATGAGCAGTTCTTC.